This T cell receptor beta chain was recorded in a study of OX40 agonist ivuxolimab in advanced cancers. Data came from immunoSEQ multiplex PCR; TCRdb stores just in-frame clones and leaves some out. The profile shows about 33,000 clones, around 90% of them singletons. Remarks on this clone: Its target is not known.

Study results and caveats: Some nonresponders additionally presented with little normalized T-cell clonal expansion. There was clonal expansion of CD4+ and CD8+ blood T cells by week 6 at 0.1 to 3.0 mg/kg. The study found that CD8+ T cells averaged more expanded clones than CD4+.

J was trimmed by 5 bases and V by 2 bases; bases with no gene match: 5. Germline V lookup: CDR1 SGHRS, CDR2 YFSETQ. The CDR3 sequence is 14 residues long. Patients were ineligible given autoimmune disease history or systemic immunosuppression. Material: CD4+ or CD8+ T cells sorted from blood, obtained in a trial of the OX40 agonist ivuxolimab. The receptor's source is an adult with an advanced solid tumor such as melanoma, head and neck, liver or kidney cancer. The chain joins TRBV5-1 to TRBJ2-7; TRBD2 agrees at 9 bases. The CDR3 region has the DNA TGCGCCAGCAGCTTTAGCGGGGGCTGGGACGAGCAGTACTTC. It codes for CASSFSGGWDEQYF. The full variable domain, rest sourced from reference TRBV5-1 and TRBJ2-7, is KAGVTQTPRYLIKTRGQQVTLSCSPISGHRSVSWYQQTPGQGLQFLFEYFSETQRNKGNFPGRFSGRQFSNSRSEMNVSTLELGDSALYLCASSFSGGWDEQYFGPGTRLTVT.